Sequencing of this T cell receptor (beta chain) was carried out in a study of T cells expressing NK-cell markers. This CDR3 is 13 amino acids long. Germline CDR1 reads SGHDT; CDR2 reads YYEEEE. TCRdb reworked the 5' RACE reads into one entry per CDR3 protein, no DNA. This listing includes 90,000 to 130,000 distinct CDR3 sequences. Sequences were obtained from blood T cells: a sorted CD56 or NKG2C T cell subset, CD4+ or CD8+ T cells, or bulk PBMC T cells (not recorded which). The sequence was obtained from a woman aged 18 to 75 in good health. The V gene is TRBV5-6, the J gene TRBJ2-5; TCRdb gives TRBD1 as the D gene, but with no DNA this cannot be confirmed. The chain's CDR3 is CASSVRVLETQYF.